The 5 T cell receptor beta chains below all came from one sample that was sequenced in a study of T cell responses to AZD1222 COVID-19 vaccine (dated by TCRdb to about 2021). Library preparation used the immunoSEQ multiplex PCR assay. TCRdb took this table from immuneACCESS and kept in-frame rearrangements with V and J called. Such tables lack part of the clones; where checked against another copy, unresolved V genes explain under half of the gap, and the rest is unexplained. This sample comprises fewer than 75,000 clones, around nine tenths of them detected only once. The top ten constitute roughly 6% of the sample. This specimen's time point label, per the study, means: about 28 days (+/-7) after the second vaccine dose. The intended sense of this specimen's treatment or condition label: meningococcal conjugate vaccine given as trial control. Material: peripheral blood, obtained 28 days after the second dose of the MenACWY control vaccine. The origin of the receptors is an adult who received the MenACWY meningococcal vaccine as a control.

The chain links TRBV30 to TRBJ2-1; D is ambiguous. There are 10 residues in the CDR3. CDR1 and CDR2 (germline): GTSNPN, SVGIG (reference sequence). Trimming left V 2 bases short and J 8 bases short, with 4 bases between. Written as DNA, the CDR3 is TGTGCCTGGAGTCGGGATGAGCAGTTCTTC. This codes for CAWSRDEQFF.

The chain couples TRBV12-3 or TRBV12-4 to TRBJ1-3; D unclear. The CDR3 totals 13 residues. V was pared by 3 bases and J by 4 bases, with 7 bases between. CDR3 sequence (DNA): TGTGCCAGCAGTTTTGGCAGGGGAAACACCATATATTTT. It is translated as CASSFGRGNTIYF.

The V and J genes are TRBV2 and TRBJ2-7, with 8 bases matching TRBD2. Trimming took 1 base from V and 5 from J; bases not matched to a gene: 7. Germline lookup yields CDR1 SNHLY and CDR2 FYNNEI. This CDR3 is 15 amino acids long. In DNA form, the CDR3 reads TGTGCCAGCAGTGAAGATCAAGCGGGAGTCCACGAGCAGTACTTC. The encoded protein is CASSEDQAGVHEQYF.

This clone was detected once. This chain connects TRBV5-1 to TRBJ1-5, with D unresolved. The V end was cut by 0 bases, the J end by 3 bases, with 10 bases between. The CDR3 consists of 15 residues. Per the germline V gene, CDR1 is SGHRS and CDR2 is YFSETQ. CDR3 loop: CASSLDGNNNQPQHF. CDR3 DNA: TGCGCCAGCAGCTTGGATGGCAACAACAATCAGCCCCAGCATTTT.

The chain employs TRBV5-5 and TRBJ2-7, with 8 positions matching TRBD1. The CDR3 totals 14 residues. The V gene end was trimmed by 4 bases and the J gene end by 3 bases; junction bases not matched to a gene: 6. Germline assignment: CDR1 SGHKS and CDR2 YYEKEE (reference sequence). Here the CDR3 reads CASSPGQGRYEQYF. The CDR3 DNA follows: TGTGCCAGCAGCCCAGGACAGGGTCGCTACGAGCAGTACTTC. Looking up the rest from reference TRBV5-5 and TRBJ2-7 gives the full variable domain: DAGVTQSPTHLIKTRGQQVTLRCSPISGHKSVSWYQQVLGQGPQFIFQYYEKEERGRGNFPDRFSARQFPNYSSELNVNALLLGDSALYLCASSPGQGRYEQYFGPGTRLTVT.